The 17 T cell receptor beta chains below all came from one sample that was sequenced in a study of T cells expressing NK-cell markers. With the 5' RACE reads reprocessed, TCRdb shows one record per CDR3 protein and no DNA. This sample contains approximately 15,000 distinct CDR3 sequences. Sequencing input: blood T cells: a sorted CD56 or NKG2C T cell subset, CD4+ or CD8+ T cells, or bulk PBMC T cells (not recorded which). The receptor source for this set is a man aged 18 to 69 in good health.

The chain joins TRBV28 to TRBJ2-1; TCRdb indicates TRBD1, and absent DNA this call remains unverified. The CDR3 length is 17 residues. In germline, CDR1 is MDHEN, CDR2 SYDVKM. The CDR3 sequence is CASSSPLQTGGPKRQFF.

This CDR3 reads CASSAPGARVEQYF. The V gene is TRBV5-4, the J gene TRBJ2-7; the TCRdb D gene call, TRBD1, has no DNA to confirm it. This CDR3 comprises 14 residues. From germline, CDR1 is SGHNT and CDR2 YYREEE (reference sequence).

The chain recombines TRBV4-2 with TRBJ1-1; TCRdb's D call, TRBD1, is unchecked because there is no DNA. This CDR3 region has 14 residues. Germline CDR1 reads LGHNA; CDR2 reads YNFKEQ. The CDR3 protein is CASSQYPGGPEAFF.

This CDR3 reads CASSSTGSSGDTQYF. The V gene is TRBV5-1, the J gene TRBJ2-3; the D gene TCRdb calls, TRBD1, cannot be checked with no DNA. Per the germline V gene, CDR1 is SGHRS and CDR2 is YFSETQ. The CDR3 covers 15 residues.

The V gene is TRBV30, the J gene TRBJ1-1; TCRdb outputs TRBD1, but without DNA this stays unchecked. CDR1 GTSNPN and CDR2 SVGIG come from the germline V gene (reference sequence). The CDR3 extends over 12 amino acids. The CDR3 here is CACLRGAGEAFF. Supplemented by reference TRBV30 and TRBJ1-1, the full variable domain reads SQTIHQWPATLVQPVGSPLSLECTVEGTSNPNLYWYRQAAGRGLQLLFYSVGIGQISSEVPQNLSASRPQDRQFILSSKKLLLSDSGFYLCACLRGAGEAFFGQGTRLTVV.

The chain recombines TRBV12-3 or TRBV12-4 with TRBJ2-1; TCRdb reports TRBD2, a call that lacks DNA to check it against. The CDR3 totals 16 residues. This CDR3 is CASSLFVRVLENEQFF.

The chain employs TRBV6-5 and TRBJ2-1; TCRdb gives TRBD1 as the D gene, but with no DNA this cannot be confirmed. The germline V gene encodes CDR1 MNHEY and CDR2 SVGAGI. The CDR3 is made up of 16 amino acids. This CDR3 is CASSYWTPRTHNEQFF.

The CDR3 protein is CASSLTLSTDFYEQFF. The chain couples TRBV7-3 to TRBJ2-1. This CDR3 region has 16 residues. The germline CDR1 and CDR2 sequences are SGHTA and FQGTGA.

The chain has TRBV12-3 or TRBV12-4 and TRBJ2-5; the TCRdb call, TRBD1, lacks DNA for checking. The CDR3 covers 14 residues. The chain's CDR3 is CASSDSGRGGTQYF.

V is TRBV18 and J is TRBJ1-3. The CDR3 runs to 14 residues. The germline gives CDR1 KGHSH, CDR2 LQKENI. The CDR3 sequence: CASSERESGNTIYF.

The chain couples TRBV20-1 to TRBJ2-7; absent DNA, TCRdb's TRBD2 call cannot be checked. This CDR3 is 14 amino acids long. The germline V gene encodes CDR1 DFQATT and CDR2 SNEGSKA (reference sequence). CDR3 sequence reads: CSAREVLAGGEQYF.

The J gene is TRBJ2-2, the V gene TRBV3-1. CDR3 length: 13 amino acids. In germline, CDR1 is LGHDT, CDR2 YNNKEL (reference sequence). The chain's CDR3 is CASSQVLAGELFF.

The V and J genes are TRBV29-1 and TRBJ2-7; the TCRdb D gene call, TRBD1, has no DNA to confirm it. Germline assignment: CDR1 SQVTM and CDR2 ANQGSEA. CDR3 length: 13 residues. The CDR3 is CSVSDRAGYEQYF.

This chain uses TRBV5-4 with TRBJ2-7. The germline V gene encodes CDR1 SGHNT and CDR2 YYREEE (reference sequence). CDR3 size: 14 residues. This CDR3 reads CASSLTTGTYEQYF.

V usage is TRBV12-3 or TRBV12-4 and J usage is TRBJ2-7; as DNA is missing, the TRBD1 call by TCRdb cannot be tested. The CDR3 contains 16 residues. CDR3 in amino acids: CASSLRMGQGPYEQYF.

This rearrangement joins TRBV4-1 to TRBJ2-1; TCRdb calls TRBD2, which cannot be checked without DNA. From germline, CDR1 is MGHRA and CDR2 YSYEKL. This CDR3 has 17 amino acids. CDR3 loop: CASRALAGGSSYNEQFF.

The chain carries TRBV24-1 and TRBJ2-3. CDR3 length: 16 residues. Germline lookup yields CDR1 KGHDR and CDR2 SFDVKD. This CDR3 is CATSDFGTGGTDTQYF.